The 15 T cell receptor beta chains below come from one sample, sequenced in a study of control samples from healthy donors and cancer patients. The data were produced by immunoSEQ multiplex PCR, yet TCRdb's version contains in-frame clones alone and is incomplete. Of over 110,000 clones in the sample, 70% to 90% were seen once. The sequenced sample was blood. These receptors were collected from a woman between 25 and 40 years old in good health.

This chain uses TRBV30 with TRBJ1-2; D uncertain. V lost 2 bases and J 4 bases, leaving 11 bases between the germline ends. Germline loops: CDR1 GTSNPN, CDR2 SVGIG (reference sequence). This CDR3 has 13 amino acids. The CDR3 coding sequence is TGTGCCTGGAGTCGGATGAAGGGCTATGGCTACACCTTC. Translating it yields CAWSRMKGYGYTF.

This chain joins TRBV28 and TRBJ2-7, with D possibly TRBD1 on 6 matching bases. Deletions cut 7 bases from V and 4 bases from J, with 11 bases between. The V gene's germline CDR1 is MDHEN and CDR2 SYDVKM. CDR3 length: 12 amino acids. The CDR3 nucleotides read TGTGCCAGCACGACGGGGACATACGAGCAGTACTTC. Translated: CASTTGTYEQYF.

This clone occurred once. The gene calls are TRBV11-3 and TRBJ2-3, with 9 bases aligning to TRBD2. The CDR3 covers 18 residues. CDR1 is SGHNT and CDR2 is YENEEA in the germline V gene. J lost 6 bases, V lost 6 bases, and 19 bases had no gene match. For the CDR3, the DNA is TGTGCCAGCAGTCCCCCCCAAACTAGCGGGCGTCGCCTGGATACGCAGTATTTT. Protein sequence: CASSPPQTSGRRLDTQYF.

The genes are TRBV27 and TRBJ2-1, with 9 bases matching TRBD2. In germline, CDR1 is MNHEY, CDR2 SMNVEV (reference sequence). This CDR3 region has 17 residues. The V segment lost 5 bases and the J segment 3 bases; nucleotides outside the gene matches: 11. The CDR3 loop is CASSPAPLAGSYNEQFF. CDR3 DNA sequence: TGTGCCAGCAGTCCCGCCCCCCTAGCGGGGAGCTACAATGAGCAGTTCTTC.

The CDR3 DNA sequence: TGTGCTAGTGGTTCCACCGGACAGGTCGGCACAGATACGCAGTATTTT. Translating gives CASGSTGQVGTDTQYF. The chain couples TRBV12-5 to TRBJ2-3, with 7 bases identical to TRBD1. Trimming at V came to 4 bases and at J to 1 base, leaving 8 bases not matched to a gene. The germline V gene encodes CDR1 LGHNT and CDR2 FRNRAP. The CDR3 runs to 16 residues.

The chain carries TRBV19 and TRBJ1-5; no reliable D call. The CDR3 contains 14 residues. Germline V gene data show CDR1 as LNHDA and CDR2 as SQIVND (reference sequence). Trimming shortened V by 5 bases and J by 10 bases, and 18 bases separated the two germline ends. The CDR3 region has the DNA TGTGCCAGTAGTGCGAGGTCGACGGATAACCCCCAGCATTTT. Translation: CASSARSTDNPQHF.

The chain recombines TRBV28 with TRBJ2-1; D is perhaps TRBD1 (5 bases). This CDR3 region has 13 residues. Trimming pared 5 bases from V and 9 bases from J, leaving 14 bases between. The germline CDR1 and CDR2 sequences are MDHEN and SYDVKM. The CDR3 loop is CASSPDSFREQFF. CDR3 DNA sequence: TGTGCCAGCAGTCCCGACAGTTTCCGTGAGCAGTTCTTC. The full variable domain, completed using reference TRBV28 and TRBJ2-1, is DVKVTQSSRYLVKRTGEKVFLECVQDMDHENMFWYRQDPGLGLRLIYFSYDVKMKEKGDIPEGYSVSREKKERFSLILESASTNQTSMYLCASSPDSFREQFFGPGTRLTVL.

The chain carries TRBV19 and TRBJ2-2; no firm D call. The CDR3 is 13 amino acids. Trimming cost V 3 bases and J 5 bases, with 7 bases left between them. Germline CDR1 reads LNHDA; CDR2 reads SQIVND (reference sequence). This CDR3 is CASSIYVTGELFF. The CDR3 DNA sequence: TGTGCCAGTAGTATCTACGTAACCGGGGAGCTGTTTTTT.

The J gene is TRBJ1-2, the V gene TRBV9; a possible D gene is TRBD1 (6 bases). V was trimmed by 2 bases and J by 8 bases, leaving 22 bases between them. The CDR3 has 16 amino acids. Germline assignment: CDR1 SGDLS and CDR2 YYNGEE. The CDR3 DNA is TGTGCCAGCAGCGTTGGGCCCGGGGGCCTCTCCGGGGGCTACACCTTC. Protein product: CASSVGPGGLSGGYTF.

This chain joins TRBV28 and TRBJ2-5; TRBD1 matches at 8 bases. With 5 bases clipped from V and 4 bases from J, the junction kept 12 bases outside the gene matches. Germline V CDR1 and CDR2: MDHEN, SYDVKM. This CDR3 has 16 residues. CDR3 sequence (DNA): TGTGCCAGCAGTCCACCCTCAGGGGGCTGGGGAGAGACCCAGTACTTC. Its translation is CASSPPSGGWGETQYF.

The V and J genes are TRBV19 and TRBJ1-2; D unclear. V shed 6 bases and J shed 3 bases, with 11 bases lying between them. Per the germline V gene, CDR1 is LNHDA and CDR2 is SQIVND (reference sequence). The CDR3 runs 13 residues. CDR3 in DNA: TGTGCCAGTAGCAAAGACCTATACTATGGCTACACCTTC. Its translation: CASSKDLYYGYTF.

The DNA of the CDR3 is TGTGCCAGCAGGGGACTAGCGGGCACCGGGGAGCTGTTTTTT. Protein: CASRGLAGTGELFF. The chain combines TRBV2 with TRBJ2-2; 12 bases line up with TRBD2. This CDR3 is built from 14 residues. Germline V gene data show CDR1 as SNHLY and CDR2 as FYNNEI. V shed 6 bases and J 4 bases; nucleotides not matched to a gene: 0.

V usage is TRBV18 and J usage is TRBJ2-7, with TRBD2 matching over 12 bases. The CDR3 spans 17 residues. After removal of 2 bases from V and 12 bases from J, the junction contained 17 bases not matched to a gene. CDR1 is KGHSH, CDR2 LQKENI, per germline. Here the CDR3 reads CASSPTRLAGGYDLRYF. The CDR3 DNA follows: TGTGCCAGCTCACCAACCCGGCTAGCGGGGGGGTACGATTTAAGGTACTTC.

This clone was counted between two and nine times. The gene calls are TRBV7-9 and TRBJ2-1; no clear D. Germline V gene data show CDR1 as SEHNR and CDR2 as FQNEAQ (reference sequence). This CDR3 is 16 amino acids long. The germline V and J ends were trimmed by 4 bases and 0 bases, with 13 bases remaining between them. CDR3 sequence (DNA): TGTGCCAGCAGCTCCTTAGGCGCAAGCTCCTACAATGAGCAGTTCTTC. Residues: CASSSLGASSYNEQFF.

V usage is TRBV19 and J usage is TRBJ2-7, with a possible D match to TRBD2 (5 bases). The V end lost 3 bases, the J end lost 0 bases, and 12 bases lay between the germline ends. Germline values: CDR1 LNHDA, CDR2 SQIVND (reference sequence). There are 15 residues in the CDR3. This CDR3 reads CASSILGGSSYEQYF. The CDR3, as DNA: TGTGCCAGTAGTATCCTCGGTGGGAGCTCCTACGAGCAGTACTTC.